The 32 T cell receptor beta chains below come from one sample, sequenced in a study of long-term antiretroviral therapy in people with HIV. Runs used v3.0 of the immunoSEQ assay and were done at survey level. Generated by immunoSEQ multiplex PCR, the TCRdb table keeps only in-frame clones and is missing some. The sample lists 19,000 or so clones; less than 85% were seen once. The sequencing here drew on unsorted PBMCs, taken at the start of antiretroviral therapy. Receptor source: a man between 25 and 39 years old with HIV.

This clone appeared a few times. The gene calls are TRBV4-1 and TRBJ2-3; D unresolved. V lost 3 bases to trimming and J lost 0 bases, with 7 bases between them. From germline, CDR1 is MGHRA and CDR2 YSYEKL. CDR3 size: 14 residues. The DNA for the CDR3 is TGCGCCAGCAGCCAGTGGTCTAGCACAGATACGCAGTATTTT. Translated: CASSQWSSTDTQYF.

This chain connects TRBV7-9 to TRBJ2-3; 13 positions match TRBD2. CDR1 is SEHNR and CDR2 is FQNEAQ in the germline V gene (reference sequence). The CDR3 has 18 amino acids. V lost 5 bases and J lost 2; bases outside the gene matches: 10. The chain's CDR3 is CASSPRGLAGAITDTQYF. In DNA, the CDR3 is TGTGCCAGCAGCCCACGAGGACTAGCGGGGGCCATCACAGATACGCAGTATTTT.

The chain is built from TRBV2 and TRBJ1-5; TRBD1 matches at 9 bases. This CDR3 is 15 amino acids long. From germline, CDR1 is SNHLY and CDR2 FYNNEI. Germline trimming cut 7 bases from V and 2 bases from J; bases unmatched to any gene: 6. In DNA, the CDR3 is TGTGCCAGCACCAAGACAGGGGGAGGCAATCAGCCCCAGCATTTT. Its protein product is CASTKTGGGNQPQHF.

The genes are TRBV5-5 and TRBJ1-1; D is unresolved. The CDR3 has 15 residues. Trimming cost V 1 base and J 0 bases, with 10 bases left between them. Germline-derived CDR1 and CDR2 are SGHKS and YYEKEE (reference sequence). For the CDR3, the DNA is TGTGCCAGCAGCTTGCCGGTAGGCTTGAACACTGAAGCTTTCTTT. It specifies CASSLPVGLNTEAFF.

The CDR3 bases are TGTGCCAGTAGTATAGTAGGTTCGGGCTCCTACGAGCAGTACTTC. This encodes CASSIVGSGSYEQYF. The chain uses TRBV19 and TRBJ2-7; no clear D gene. CDR1 is LNHDA, CDR2 SQIVND, per germline (reference sequence). CDR3 size: 15 residues. Trimming cost V 1 base and J 0 bases, with 10 bases left between them. Based on the CDR3 plus reference TRBV19 and TRBJ2-7, the full variable domain is DGGITQSPKYLFRKEGQNVTLSCEQNLNHDAMYWYRQDPGQGLRLIYYSQIVNDFQKGDIAEGYSVSREKKESFPLTVTSAQKNPTAFYLCASSIVGSGSYEQYFGPGTRLTVT.

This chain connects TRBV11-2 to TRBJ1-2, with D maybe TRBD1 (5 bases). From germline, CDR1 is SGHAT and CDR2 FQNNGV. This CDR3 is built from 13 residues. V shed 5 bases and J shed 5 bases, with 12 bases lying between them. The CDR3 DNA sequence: TGTGCCAGCAGCGGGGACGCAGGTTATGGCTACACCTTC. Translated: CASSGDAGYGYTF.

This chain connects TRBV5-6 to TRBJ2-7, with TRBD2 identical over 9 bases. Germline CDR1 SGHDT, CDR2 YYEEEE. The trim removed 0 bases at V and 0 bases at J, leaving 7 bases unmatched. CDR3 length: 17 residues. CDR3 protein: CASSLVVKREVSYEQYF. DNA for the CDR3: TGTGCCAGCAGCTTGGTCGTCAAGCGGGAGGTCTCCTACGAGCAGTACTTC. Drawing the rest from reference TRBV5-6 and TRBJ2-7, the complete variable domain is DAGVTQSPTHLIKTRGQQVTLRCSPKSGHDTVSWYQQALGQGPQFIFQYYEEEERQRGNFPDRFSGHQFPNYSSELNVNALLLGDSALYLCASSLVVKREVSYEQYFGPGTRLTVT.

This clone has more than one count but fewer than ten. Here the CDR3 reads CASIRKGIGEAFF. CDR3 DNA: TGTGCCAGTATCCGCAAGGGGATAGGTGAAGCTTTCTTT. The V and J genes are TRBV19 and TRBJ1-1; possibly TRBD1 for D (5 bases). Trimming cost V 7 bases and J 7 bases, with 16 bases left between them. The germline V gene has CDR1 LNHDA and CDR2 SQIVND (reference sequence). This CDR3 is 13 amino acids long.

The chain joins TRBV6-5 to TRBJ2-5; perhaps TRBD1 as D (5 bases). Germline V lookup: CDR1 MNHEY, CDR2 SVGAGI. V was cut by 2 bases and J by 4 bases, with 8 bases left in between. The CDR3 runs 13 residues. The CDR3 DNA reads TGTGCCAGCAGTTACCCAGGGCTAGAGACCCAGTACTTC. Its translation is CASSYPGLETQYF.

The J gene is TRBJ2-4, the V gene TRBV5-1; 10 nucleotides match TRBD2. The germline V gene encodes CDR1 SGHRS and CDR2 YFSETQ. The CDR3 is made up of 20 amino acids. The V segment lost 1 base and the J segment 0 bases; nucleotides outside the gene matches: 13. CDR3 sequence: CASSLLGLAGEPLAKNIQYF. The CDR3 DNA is TGCGCCAGCAGCTTGCTAGGTCTAGCGGGGGAACCTCTAGCCAAAAACATTCAGTACTTC.

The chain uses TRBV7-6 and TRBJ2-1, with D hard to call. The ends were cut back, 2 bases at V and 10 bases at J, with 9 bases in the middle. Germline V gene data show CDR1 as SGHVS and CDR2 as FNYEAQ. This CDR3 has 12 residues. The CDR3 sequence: CASSLRPQEQFF. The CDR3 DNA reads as TGTGCCAGCAGCTTACGGCCCCAGGAGCAGTTCTTC.

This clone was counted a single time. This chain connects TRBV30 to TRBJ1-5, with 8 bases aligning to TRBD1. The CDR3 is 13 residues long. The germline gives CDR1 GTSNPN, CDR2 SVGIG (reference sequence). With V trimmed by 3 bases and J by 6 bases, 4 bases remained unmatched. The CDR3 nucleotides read TGTGCCTGGAGCGGACAGGGCGGTCAGCCCCAGCATTTT. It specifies CAWSGQGGQPQHF. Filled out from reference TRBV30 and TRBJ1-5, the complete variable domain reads SQTIHQWPATLVQPVGSPLSLECTVEGTSNPNLYWYRQAAGRGLQLLFYSVGIGQISSEVPQNLSASRPQDRQFILSSKKLLLSDSGFYLCAWSGQGGQPQHFGDGTRLSIL.

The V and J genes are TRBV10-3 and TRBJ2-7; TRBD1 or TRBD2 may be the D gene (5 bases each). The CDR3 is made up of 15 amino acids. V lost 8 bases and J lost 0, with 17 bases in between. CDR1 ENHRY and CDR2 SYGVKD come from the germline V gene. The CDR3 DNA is TGTGCCATCCTTGACGTGGCAGGGAGCTCCTACGAGCAGTACTTC. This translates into CAILDVAGSSYEQYF.

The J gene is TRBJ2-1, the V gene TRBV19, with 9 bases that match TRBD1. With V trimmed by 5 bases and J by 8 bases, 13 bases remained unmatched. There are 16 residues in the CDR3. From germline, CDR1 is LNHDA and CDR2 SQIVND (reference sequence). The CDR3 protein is CASSRVSGQGSDEQFF. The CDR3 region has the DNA TGTGCCAGTAGTCGGGTTTCGGGACAGGGTAGTGATGAGCAGTTCTTC.

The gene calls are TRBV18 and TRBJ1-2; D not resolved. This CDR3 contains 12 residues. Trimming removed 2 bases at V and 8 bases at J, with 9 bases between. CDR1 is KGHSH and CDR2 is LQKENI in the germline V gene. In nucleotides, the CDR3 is TGTGCCAGCTCACCATACGAAAGGGGCTACACCTTC. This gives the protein CASSPYERGYTF.

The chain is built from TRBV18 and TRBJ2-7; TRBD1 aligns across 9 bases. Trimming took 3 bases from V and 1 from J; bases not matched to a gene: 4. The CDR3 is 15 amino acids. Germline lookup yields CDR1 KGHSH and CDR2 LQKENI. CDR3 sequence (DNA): TGTGCCAGCTCACCGGGGGGGACAGGGTCCTACGAGCAGTACTTC. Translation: CASSPGGTGSYEQYF.

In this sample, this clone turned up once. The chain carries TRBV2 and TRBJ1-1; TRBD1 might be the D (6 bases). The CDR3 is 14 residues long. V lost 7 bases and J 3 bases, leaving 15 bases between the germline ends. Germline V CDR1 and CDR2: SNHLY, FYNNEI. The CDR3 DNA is TGTGCCAGCACCGTGGGGGCAGGGGACACTGAAGCTTTCTTT. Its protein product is CASTVGAGDTEAFF.

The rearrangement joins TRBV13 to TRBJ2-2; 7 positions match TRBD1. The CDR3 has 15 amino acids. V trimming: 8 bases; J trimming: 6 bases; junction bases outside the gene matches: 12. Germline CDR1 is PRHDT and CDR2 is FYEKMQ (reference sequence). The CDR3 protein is CASRAETGISGELFF. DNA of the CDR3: TGTGCCAGCCGTGCGGAGACAGGGATATCCGGGGAGCTGTTTTTT.

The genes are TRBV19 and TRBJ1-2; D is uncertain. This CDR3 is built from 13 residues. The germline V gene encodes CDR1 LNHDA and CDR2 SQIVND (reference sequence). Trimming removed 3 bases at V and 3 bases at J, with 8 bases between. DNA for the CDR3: TGTGCCAGTAGTATTCAGGTTTACTATGGCTACACCTTC. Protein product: CASSIQVYYGYTF.

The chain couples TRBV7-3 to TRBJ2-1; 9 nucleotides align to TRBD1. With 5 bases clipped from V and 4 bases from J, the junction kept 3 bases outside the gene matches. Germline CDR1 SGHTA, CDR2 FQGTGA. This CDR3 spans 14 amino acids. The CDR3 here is CASSDRGGYNEQFF. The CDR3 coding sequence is TGTGCCAGCAGCGACAGGGGGGGGTACAATGAGCAGTTCTTC.

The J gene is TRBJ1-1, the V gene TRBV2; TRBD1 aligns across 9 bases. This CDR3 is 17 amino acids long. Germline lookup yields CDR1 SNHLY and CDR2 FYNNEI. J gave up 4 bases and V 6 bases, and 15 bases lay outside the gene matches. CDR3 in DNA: TGTGCCAGCAGGGAGCTGCCCGGGACAGGGACAGGCACTGAAGCTTTCTTT. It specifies CASRELPGTGTGTEAFF.

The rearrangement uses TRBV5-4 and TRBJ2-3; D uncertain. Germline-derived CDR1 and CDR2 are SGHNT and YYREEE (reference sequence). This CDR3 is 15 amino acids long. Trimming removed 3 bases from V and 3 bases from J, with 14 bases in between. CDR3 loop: CASSYGPNPTDTQYF. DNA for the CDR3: TGTGCCAGCAGCTATGGACCCAACCCGACAGATACGCAGTATTTT.

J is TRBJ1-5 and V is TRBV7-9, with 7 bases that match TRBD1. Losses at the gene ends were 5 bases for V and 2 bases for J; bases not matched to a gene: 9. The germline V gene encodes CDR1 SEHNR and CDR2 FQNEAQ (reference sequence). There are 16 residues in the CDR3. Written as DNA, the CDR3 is TGTGCCAGCAGCCTGGAAACAACAGGGGGCAATCAGCCCCAGCATTTT. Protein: CASSLETTGGNQPQHF. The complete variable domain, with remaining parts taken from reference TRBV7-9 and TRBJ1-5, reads DTGVSQNPRHKITKRGQNVTFRCDPISEHNRLYWYRQTLGQGPEFLTYFQNEAQLEKSRLLSDRFSAERPKGSFSTLEIQRTEQGDSAMYLCASSLETTGGNQPQHFGDGTRLSIL.

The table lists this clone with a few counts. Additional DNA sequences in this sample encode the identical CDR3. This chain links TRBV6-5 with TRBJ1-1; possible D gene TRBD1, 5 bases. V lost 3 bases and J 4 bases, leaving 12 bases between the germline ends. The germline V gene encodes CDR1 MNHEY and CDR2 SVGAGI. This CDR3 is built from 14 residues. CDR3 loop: CASSYAAGPTEAFF. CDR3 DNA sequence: TGTGCCAGCAGTTATGCGGCAGGGCCCACTGAAGCTTTCTTT.

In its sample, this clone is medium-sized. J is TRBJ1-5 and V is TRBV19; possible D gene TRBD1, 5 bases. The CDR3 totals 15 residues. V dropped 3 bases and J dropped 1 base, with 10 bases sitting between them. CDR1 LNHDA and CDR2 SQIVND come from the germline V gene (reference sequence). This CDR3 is CASSISGISNQPQHF. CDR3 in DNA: TGTGCCAGTAGTATTTCAGGGATAAGCAATCAGCCCCAGCATTTT.

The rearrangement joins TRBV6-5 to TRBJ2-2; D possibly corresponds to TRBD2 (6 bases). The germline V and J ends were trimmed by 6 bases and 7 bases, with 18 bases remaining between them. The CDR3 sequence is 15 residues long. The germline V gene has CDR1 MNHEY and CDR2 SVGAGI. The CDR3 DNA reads TGTGCCAGCAGAGACTTCGGGACTTCATTCGGGGAGCTGTTTTTT. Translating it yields CASRDFGTSFGELFF.

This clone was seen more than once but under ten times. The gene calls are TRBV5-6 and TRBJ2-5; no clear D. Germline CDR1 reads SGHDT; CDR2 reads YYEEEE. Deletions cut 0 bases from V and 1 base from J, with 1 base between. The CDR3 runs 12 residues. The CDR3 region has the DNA TGTGCCAGCAGCTTGGTCCAAGAGACCCAGTACTTC. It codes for CASSLVQETQYF.

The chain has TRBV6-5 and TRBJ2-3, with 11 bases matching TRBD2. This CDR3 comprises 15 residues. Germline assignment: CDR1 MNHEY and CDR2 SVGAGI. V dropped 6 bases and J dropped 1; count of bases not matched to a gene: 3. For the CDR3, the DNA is TGTGCCAGCAGGGGGGGACTAGCGGGCACAGATACGCAGTATTTT. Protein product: CASRGGLAGTDTQYF.

The CDR3 region is CASSPFSGANVLTF. The CDR3 DNA reads as TGTGCCAGCAGTCCCTTCTCTGGGGCCAACGTCCTGACTTTC. V and J are TRBV2 and TRBJ2-6, with unresolved D. The germline CDR1 and CDR2 sequences are SNHLY and FYNNEI. The CDR3 sequence is 14 residues long. Deletions cut 5 bases from V and 0 bases from J, with 5 bases between. Based on the CDR3 plus reference TRBV2 and TRBJ2-6, the full variable domain is EPEVTQTPSHQVTQMGQEVILRCVPISNHLYFYWYRQILGQKVEFLVSFYNNEISEKSEIFDDQFSVERPDGSNFTLKIRSTKLEDSAMYFCASSPFSGANVLTFGAGSRLTVL.

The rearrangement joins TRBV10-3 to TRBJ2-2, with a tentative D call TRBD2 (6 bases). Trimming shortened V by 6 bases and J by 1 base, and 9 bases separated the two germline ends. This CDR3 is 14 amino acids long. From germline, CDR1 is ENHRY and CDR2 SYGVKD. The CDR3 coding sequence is TGTGCCATCAGGGGGGGTAGGAACACCGGGGAGCTGTTTTTT. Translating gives CAIRGGRNTGELFF.

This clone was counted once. The DNA for the CDR3 is TGCAGTGCCGACAGGGGCTATGGCTACACCTTC. This sequence encodes CSADRGYGYTF. The chain couples TRBV20-1 to TRBJ1-2, with 8 bases matching TRBD1. J gave up 4 bases and V 6 bases, and 1 base lay outside the gene matches. CDR1 is DFQATT, CDR2 SNEGSKA, per germline (reference sequence). The CDR3 is 11 residues long.

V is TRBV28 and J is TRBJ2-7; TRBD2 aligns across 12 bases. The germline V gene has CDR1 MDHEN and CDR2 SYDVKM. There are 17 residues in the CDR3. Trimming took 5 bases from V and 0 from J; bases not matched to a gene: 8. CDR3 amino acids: CASSRLAGEPDSYEQYF. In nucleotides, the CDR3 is TGTGCCAGCAGTAGACTAGCGGGAGAGCCGGACTCCTACGAGCAGTACTTC.